The 11 T cell receptor beta chains in this list originate from one sample, sequenced in a study of cytomegalovirus exposure and HLA in healthy donors. PCR used 60 Vbeta primers and 13 Jbeta primers. Some clones are missing from TCRdb's copy, which holds only in-frame ones; the method was immunoSEQ multiplex PCR. The sample has roughly 200,000 clones, around 83% seen once. The source material was PBMCs. The origin of the receptors is a woman aged 35 to 49 in good health and CMV-seronegative.

The DNA of the CDR3 is TGTGCCAGCAGTGGGAATCCGGGACAGGGGTTCTACATGGATGAGCAGTTCTTC. This gives the protein CASSGNPGQGFYMDEQFF. The gene calls are TRBV6-1 and TRBJ2-1; 10 nucleotides align to TRBD1. Germline CDR1 is MNHNS and CDR2 is SASEGT. This CDR3 has 18 residues. Unmatched junction bases numbered 17, after V lost 4 bases and J lost 8 bases.

This sequence joins TRBV5-1 and TRBJ2-5, with 9 bases fitting TRBD2. The CDR3 is 16 amino acids. The V gene's germline CDR1 is SGHRS and CDR2 YFSETQ. The V segment lost 0 bases and the J segment 0 bases; nucleotides outside the gene matches: 3. CDR3 nucleotide sequence: TGCGCCAGCAGCTTGGTGAGCGGGAGGCACCAAGAGACCCAGTACTTC. Amino acids: CASSLVSGRHQETQYF.

To note about this clone: One end of the junction fails to match germline, which may point to a read error. The chain combines TRBV6-4 with TRBJ2-3; 9 bases fit TRBD1. This CDR3 is built from 14 residues. In germline, CDR1 is MRHNA, CDR2 SNTAGT. This CDR3 reads CASSLRTGADTQFF. As DNA, the CDR3 is TGTGCCAGCAGTCTACGGACAGGGGCAGATACGCAGTTTTTT.

This chain connects TRBV15 to TRBJ2-7; 10 positions match TRBD2. CDR1 is LNHNV, CDR2 YYDKDF, per germline (reference sequence). This CDR3 is 16 amino acids long. V lost 0 bases to trimming and J lost 2 bases; unmatched junction nucleotides: 4. The CDR3 sequence: CATSRDPLAGPYEQYF. Written as DNA, the CDR3 is TGTGCCACCAGCAGAGATCCACTAGCGGGGCCCTACGAGCAGTACTTC. The variable domain in full, with the rest retrieved from reference TRBV15 and TRBJ2-7, is DAMVIQNPRYQVTQFGKPVTLSCSQTLNHNVMYWYQQKSSQAPKLLFHYYDKDFNNEADTPDNFQSRRPNTSFCFLDIRSPGLGDTAMYLCATSRDPLAGPYEQYFGPGTRLTVT.

The chain combines TRBV9 with TRBJ1-5; tentatively, D is TRBD1 (5 bases). This CDR3 has 14 residues. Trimming took 4 bases from V and 0 from J, leaving 8 bases between them. CDR1 SGDLS and CDR2 YYNGEE come from the germline V gene. In nucleotides, the CDR3 is TGTGCCAGCAGCCAGGGATATAGCAATCAGCCCCAGCATTTT. This codes for CASSQGYSNQPQHF.

The V and J genes are TRBV11-2 and TRBJ1-2, with D possibly TRBD1 on 5 matching bases. Trimming removed 3 bases at V and 4 bases at J, with 6 bases between. This CDR3 is built from 12 residues. Germline V gene data show CDR1 as SGHAT and CDR2 as FQNNGV. CDR3 coding DNA: TGTGCCAGCAGCTTGGGGGGCTATGGCTACACCTTC. Translated: CASSLGGYGYTF.

CDR3 nucleotides: TGTGCCAGCAGCTTAGGTGGGACAGGGGTCGGGAACACTGAAGCTTTCTTT. Residues: CASSLGGTGVGNTEAFF. V is TRBV7-9 and J is TRBJ1-1, with 10 nucleotides matching TRBD1. The trim removed 1 base at V and 1 base at J, leaving 6 bases unmatched. CDR1 and CDR2 from the germline V gene are SEHNR and FQNEAQ (reference sequence). The CDR3 length is 17 residues.

The genes are TRBV4-1 and TRBJ2-5, with 8 bases aligning to TRBD2. Germline V gene sequence: CDR1 MGHRA, CDR2 YSYEKL. The CDR3 spans 14 residues. V shed 5 bases and J 2 bases; nucleotides not matched to a gene: 4. CDR3 bases: TGCGCCAGCAGCTCTGCTAGCGGGCAAGAGACCCAGTACTTC. This sequence encodes CASSSASGQETQYF.

This chain connects TRBV30 to TRBJ2-7; D is unresolved. Germline CDR1 GTSNPN, CDR2 SVGIG (reference sequence). The V gene lost 1 base and the J gene lost 5 bases, with 6 bases spanning the gap. This CDR3 region has 11 residues. CDR3 in amino acids: CAWSGSNEQYF. CDR3 DNA: TGTGCCTGGAGTGGCAGTAACGAGCAGTACTTC.

This clone has just a few counts. The chain combines TRBV4-2 with TRBJ1-4, with unresolved D. The CDR3 runs 15 residues. Trimming took 4 bases from V and 4 from J, leaving 13 bases between them. Per the germline V gene, CDR1 is LGHNA and CDR2 is YNFKEQ. DNA for the CDR3: TGTGCCAGCAGCCGGCAGTCCAACCGTAATGAAAAACTGTTTTTT. Amino acid sequence: CASSRQSNRNEKLFF.

The CDR3 DNA sequence: TGTGCCAGCAGTTTGACAGGGTCCTACGAGCAGTACTTC. It encodes CASSLTGSYEQYF. V gene TRBV27 combines with J gene TRBJ2-5, with 7 bases aligning to TRBD1. The J call is doubtful: the DNA matches TRBJ2-7 better. Germline CDR1 and CDR2: MNHEY and SMNVEV (reference sequence). This CDR3 has 13 residues.